A single sample gave rise to the 9 T cell receptor beta chains below, sequenced in a study of CD8 T cells in ankylosing spondylitis. TCRdb reanalysed the 5' RACE reads using MiXCR and keeps one entry per CDR3 protein. The data hold roughly 200,000 distinct CDR3 sequences, with roughly 26% observed a single time. Sequenced input: blood, either unsorted or a sorted T cell fraction (not recorded which). Receptor source: a male donor with ankylosing spondylitis or in good health (not recorded which).

This clonotype was detected many times. The chain recombines TRBV5-5 with TRBJ1-2, with D unresolved. CDR1 and CDR2 from the germline V gene are SGHKS and YYEKEE (reference sequence). Deletions cut 0 bases from V and 2 bases from J, with 2 bases between. This CDR3 spans 12 amino acids. DNA for the CDR3: TGTGCCAGCAGCTTGGACAACTATGGCTACACCTTC. Its translation: CASSLDNYGYTF.

This clonotype came up a few times. The chain uses TRBV25-1 and TRBJ2-5, with D unclear. The CDR3 is 13 residues long. Per germline, CDR1 MGHDK and CDR2 SYGVNS. Trimming cost V 5 bases and J 1 base, with 8 bases left between them. The CDR3 DNA follows: TGTGCCAGCAGTAACTCCCCCCAAGAGACCCAGTACTTC. This encodes CASSNSPQETQYF.

This clonotype was detected ten times or more. This chain links TRBV12-3 or TRBV12-4 with TRBJ2-7, with D possibly being TRBD1 or TRBD2 (5 bases each). CDR3 length: 16 residues. Trimming removed 5 bases at V and 0 bases at J, with 17 bases between. As DNA, the CDR3 is TGTGCCAGCAGTGATCCGGGACGGACTTCCTCCTACGAGCAGTACTTC. Protein: CASSDPGRTSSYEQYF.

This clonotype was seen many times. V usage is TRBV10-3 and J usage is TRBJ2-5; TRBD2 matches 11 bases. Germline V CDR1 and CDR2: ENHRY, SYGVKD. The CDR3 is 13 amino acids. V lost 10 bases, J lost 1 base, and 2 bases stayed unmatched. The CDR3, as DNA: TGTGCCACCGGGACTAGCGGCCAAGAGACCCAGTACTTC. Its protein is CATGTSGQETQYF.

This clonotype came up many times. This chain links TRBV3-1 with TRBJ2-2; D gene ambiguous. Deletions cut 0 bases from V and 5 bases from J, with 10 bases between. CDR1 and CDR2 (germline): LGHDT, YNNKEL (reference sequence). This CDR3 comprises 15 residues. CDR3 in DNA: TGTGCCAGCAGCCAAGAAGCCGCTGGTACCGGGGAGCTGTTTTTT. This gives the protein CASSQEAAGTGELFF.

This clonotype appeared many times. The V and J genes are TRBV27 and TRBJ2-7; possibly TRBD1 or TRBD2 for D (5 bases each). The CDR3 covers 12 residues. Trimming shortened V by 6 bases and J by 6 bases, and 12 bases separated the two germline ends. In germline, CDR1 is MNHEY, CDR2 SMNVEV (reference sequence). The CDR3 nucleotides read TGTGCCAGCAGAAACTATGGGGGCGAGCAGTACTTC. Translating gives CASRNYGGEQYF.

The rearrangement joins TRBV5-1 to TRBJ2-3, with D perhaps TRBD1 (5 bases). V was clipped by 1 base and J by 4 bases, with 13 bases between them. The germline gives CDR1 SGHRS, CDR2 YFSETQ. The CDR3 is 15 amino acids. In DNA form, the CDR3 reads TGCGCCAGCAGCTTGTGGACATCGGGCGCAGATACGCAGTATTTT. This codes for CASSLWTSGADTQYF.

This clonotype was recorded at least ten times. This chain connects TRBV5-1 to TRBJ2-3; D gene ambiguous. The CDR3 is 13 amino acids. Germline V gene data show CDR1 as SGHRS and CDR2 as YFSETQ. Trimming removed 0 bases from V and 8 bases from J, with 10 bases in between. The DNA for the CDR3 is TGCGCCAGCAGCTTGGACGAGGTCGGTACGCAGTATTTT. This encodes CASSLDEVGTQYF.

There are many counts of this clonotype. The chain employs TRBV20-1 and TRBJ2-2; 10 nucleotides agree with TRBD2. Germline V CDR1 and CDR2: DFQATT, SNEGSKA (reference sequence). The CDR3 spans 17 residues. Trimming took 3 bases from V and 4 from J; bases not matched to a gene: 11. In DNA, the CDR3 is TGCAGTGCTAGTGCCAGCGGGAGGGCCACGGGCACCGGGGAGCTGTTTTTT. Amino acid sequence: CSASASGRATGTGELFF.